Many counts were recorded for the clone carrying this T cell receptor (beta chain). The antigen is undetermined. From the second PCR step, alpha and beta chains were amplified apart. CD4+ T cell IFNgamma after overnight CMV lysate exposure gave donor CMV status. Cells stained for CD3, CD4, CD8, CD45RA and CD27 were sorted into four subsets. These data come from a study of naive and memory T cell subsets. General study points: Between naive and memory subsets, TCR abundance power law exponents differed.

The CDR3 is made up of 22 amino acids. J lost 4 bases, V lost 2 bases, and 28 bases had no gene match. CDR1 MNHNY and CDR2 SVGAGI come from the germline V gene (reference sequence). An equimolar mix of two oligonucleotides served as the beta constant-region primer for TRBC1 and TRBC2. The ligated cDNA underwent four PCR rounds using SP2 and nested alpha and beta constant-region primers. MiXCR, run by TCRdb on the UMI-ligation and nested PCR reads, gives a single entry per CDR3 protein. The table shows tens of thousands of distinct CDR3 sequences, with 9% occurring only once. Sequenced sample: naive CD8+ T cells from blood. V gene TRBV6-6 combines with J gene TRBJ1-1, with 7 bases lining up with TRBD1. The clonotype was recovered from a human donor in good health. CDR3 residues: CASSYKTGYGQINDRGSTEAFF. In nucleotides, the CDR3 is TGTGCCAGCAGTTACAAGACAGGGTATGGCCAAATTAATGACCGAGGCAGCACTGAAGCTTTCTTT.